Presented here are 3 T cell receptor beta chains from one specimen sequenced in a study of CD8+CD57+ T cells in acquired aplastic anemia. For sequencing, patients were chosen who had shown expansion of CD8+CD57+ cells by flow cytometry. Template material for TCR beta VDJ and CDR3 profiling consisted of genomic DNA. TCRdb itself ran the reads through MiXCR, one entry per CDR3 protein. The top ten clones hold around 9.7% of a sample with around 170,000 distinct CDR3 sequences, under 55% of them seen once. The sequenced sample was sorted CD4+, CD8+, or CD8+CD57+ T cells (not recorded which) from PBMCs. These receptors were collected from a human donor with aplastic anemia.

In its sample, this clonotype was seen many times. The rearrangement links TRBV15 to TRBJ2-7; D is unclear. The germline V gene has CDR1 LNHNV and CDR2 YYDKDF (reference sequence). V was pared by 0 bases and J by 3 bases, with 9 bases between. The CDR3 covers 14 residues. The CDR3 sequence is CATSREVRGYEQYF. CDR3 DNA sequence: TGTGCCACCAGCAGAGAGGTCCGCGGCTACGAGCAGTACTTC.

This clonotype was picked up many times. The chain links TRBV5-6 to TRBJ1-4; D unclear. Germline V CDR1 and CDR2: SGHDT, YYEEEE. V was pared by 2 bases and J by 8 bases, with 10 bases between. This CDR3 contains 13 residues. CDR3 sequence: CASSFRLSEKLFF. CDR3 nucleotides: TGTGCCAGCAGCTTCCGTCTCTCGGAAAAACTGTTTTTT.

This clonotype was seen at least ten times. The rearrangement joins TRBV5-1 to TRBJ1-2; D is unclear. V was trimmed by 6 bases and J by 1 base, leaving 10 bases between them. The germline V gene encodes CDR1 SGHRS and CDR2 YFSETQ. There are 13 residues in the CDR3. The DNA for the CDR3 is TGCGCCAGCACACGGGATTTTAACTATGGCTACACCTTC. Amino acid sequence: CASTRDFNYGYTF.